These T cell receptor beta chains were read from a single sample in a study of T cells in Graves' hyperthyroidism and ophthalmopathy. TCRdb called the multiplex PCR reads again in MiXCR, with one record for every CDR3 protein. The data contain a few hundred thousand distinct CDR3 sequences, about 25% of them singletons. Sequencing was performed on blood. Every receptor here comes from a man aged 50 to 60 with Graves' hyperthyroidism. Each CDR3 is given with its conserved first and last residue. D genes are given only for firm matches. The size field is filled for only some rows; it gives once, few, many or a size class.

d_gene: TRBD2; j_gene: TRBJ2-1; v_gene: TRBV7-3; len: 15; abundance: NA; CDR3aa: CASSQAAGDVDEQFF; CDR3nt: TGCGCCAGCAGCCAAGCGGCGGGAGACGTCGATGAGCAGTTCTTC
d_gene: NA; j_gene: TRBJ1-3; v_gene: TRBV2; len: 15; abundance: NA; CDR3aa: CASSNQAGEVGTIYF; CDR3nt: TGTGCCAGCAGTAATCAGGCAGGGGAGGTTGGCACCATATATTTT
d_gene: TRBD2; j_gene: TRBJ2-3; v_gene: TRBV7-9; len: 14; abundance: many; CDR3aa: CASSLYGGTDTQYF; CDR3nt: TGTGCCAGCAGCTTATACGGGGGGACAGATACGCAGTATTTT
d_gene: NA; j_gene: TRBJ2-7; v_gene: TRBV5-5; len: 13; abundance: NA; CDR3aa: CASSLAPGVEQYF; CDR3nt: TGTGCCAGCAGCTTGGCCCCTGGGGTTGAGCAGTACTTC
d_gene: TRBD1; j_gene: TRBJ1-5; v_gene: TRBV7-9; len: 14; abundance: few; CDR3aa: CASSEQGRIQPQHF; CDR3nt: TGTGCCAGCAGCGAACAGGGGAGGATTCAGCCCCAGCATTTT
d_gene: TRBD2; j_gene: TRBJ2-1; v_gene: TRBV30; len: 17; abundance: NA; CDR3aa: CAWSGALAGGPTNEQFF; CDR3nt: TGTGCCTGGAGTGGGGCACTAGCGGGAGGACCGACCAATGAGCAGTTCTTC
d_gene: NA; j_gene: TRBJ2-2; v_gene: TRBV27; len: 11; abundance: NA; CDR3aa: CAMGGTGELFF; CDR3nt: TGTGCCATGGGGGGCACCGGGGAGCTGTTTTTT
d_gene: NA; j_gene: TRBJ2-7; v_gene: TRBV20-1; len: 14; abundance: once; CDR3aa: CSAPTGRGTYEQYF; CDR3nt: TGCAGTGCCCCCACAGGAAGAGGAACCTACGAGCAGTACTTC
d_gene: NA; j_gene: TRBJ2-3; v_gene: TRBV4-1; len: 16; abundance: NA; CDR3aa: CASSQPRGAGADTQYF; CDR3nt: TGCGCCAGCAGCCAACCCCGGGGGGCGGGGGCAGATACGCAGTATTTT
d_gene: NA; j_gene: TRBJ2-5; v_gene: TRBV18; len: 16; abundance: many; CDR3aa: CASSPGRSGNQETQYF; CDR3nt: TGTGCCAGCTCACCTGGAAGATCCGGGAACCAAGAGACCCAGTACTTC
d_gene: NA; j_gene: TRBJ1-3; v_gene: TRBV5-6; len: 15; abundance: NA; CDR3aa: CASSEALAGGNTIYF; CDR3nt: TGTGCCAGCAGCGAGGCCCTGGCTGGGGGAAACACCATATATTTT
d_gene: TRBD1; j_gene: TRBJ2-5; v_gene: TRBV7-9; len: 15; abundance: many; CDR3aa: CASSYSDRGQETQYF; CDR3nt: TGTGCCAGCAGCTACTCAGACAGGGGTCAAGAGACCCAGTACTTC
d_gene: TRBD1; j_gene: TRBJ2-3; v_gene: TRBV5-1; len: 15; abundance: few; CDR3aa: CASSGQGNMADTQYF; CDR3nt: TGCGCCAGCAGCGGACAGGGGAATATGGCAGATACGCAGTATTTT
d_gene: NA; j_gene: TRBJ1-5; v_gene: TRBV11-3; len: 14; abundance: NA; CDR3aa: CASSASPLDQPQHF; CDR3nt: TGTGCCAGCAGCGCCAGCCCCCTCGATCAGCCCCAGCATTTT
d_gene: TRBD1; j_gene: TRBJ1-1; v_gene: TRBV28; len: 14; abundance: many; CDR3aa: CASSFGGQALEAFF; CDR3nt: TGTGCCAGCAGTTTCGGGGGACAGGCCTTAGAAGCTTTCTTT
d_gene: TRBD2; j_gene: TRBJ2-5; v_gene: TRBV20-1; len: 15; abundance: NA; CDR3aa: CSARVAGGPQETQYF; CDR3nt: TGCAGTGCTAGAGTAGCGGGAGGCCCCCAAGAGACCCAGTACTTC
d_gene: NA; j_gene: TRBJ2-1; v_gene: TRBV28; len: 13; abundance: NA; CDR3aa: CASSSGIINEQFF; CDR3nt: TGTGCCAGCAGTTCTGGTATTATCAATGAGCAGTTCTTC
d_gene: TRBD1; j_gene: TRBJ2-7; v_gene: TRBV7-3; len: 15; abundance: few; CDR3aa: CASSRPGTGSYEQYF; CDR3nt: TGTGCCAGCAGCAGACCCGGGACAGGTAGCTACGAGCAGTACTTC
d_gene: TRBD2; j_gene: TRBJ2-2; v_gene: TRBV12-3/TRBV12-4; len: 16; abundance: many; CDR3aa: CASSQLAGGPSGELFF; CDR3nt: TGTGCCAGCAGCCAACTAGCGGGAGGGCCTAGCGGGGAGCTGTTTTTT
d_gene: NA; j_gene: TRBJ2-5; v_gene: TRBV6-1; len: 14; abundance: few; CDR3aa: CASSGGTARETQYF; CDR3nt: TGTGCCAGCAGTGGGGGGACTGCCCGGGAGACCCAGTACTTC
d_gene: TRBD1; j_gene: TRBJ2-2; v_gene: TRBV10-3; len: 13; abundance: many; CDR3aa: CAIGTANTGELFF; CDR3nt: TGTGCCATCGGGACAGCGAACACCGGGGAGCTGTTTTTT
d_gene: TRBD2; j_gene: TRBJ2-7; v_gene: TRBV7-6; len: 16; abundance: NA; CDR3aa: CASSVPSGLFGGEQYF; CDR3nt: TGTGCCAGCAGCGTACCTAGCGGCCTGTTTGGGGGCGAGCAGTACTTC
d_gene: NA; j_gene: TRBJ2-7; v_gene: TRBV7-2; len: 13; abundance: NA; CDR3aa: CASSESVGYEQYF; CDR3nt: TGCGCCAGCAGTGAGTCGGTCGGCTACGAGCAGTACTTC
d_gene: TRBD1; j_gene: TRBJ1-1; v_gene: TRBV29-1; len: 13; abundance: many; CDR3aa: CSARQGQGTEAFF; CDR3nt: TGCAGCGCAAGACAGGGGCAGGGCACTGAAGCTTTCTTT
d_gene: TRBD2; j_gene: TRBJ2-3; v_gene: TRBV6-5; len: 16; abundance: few; CDR3aa: CASGLLAGGLTDTQYF; CDR3nt: TGTGCCAGCGGATTACTAGCGGGAGGGTTGACAGATACGCAGTATTTT
d_gene: TRBD2; j_gene: TRBJ2-7; v_gene: TRBV6-2/TRBV6-3; len: 18; abundance: once; CDR3aa: CASSYSTSGRVDRYEQYF; CDR3nt: TGTGCCAGCAGTTACTCGACTAGCGGTCGGGTAGATCGCTACGAGCAGTACTTC
d_gene: NA; j_gene: TRBJ1-1; v_gene: TRBV3-1; len: 13; abundance: NA; CDR3aa: CVSSRLGELAAFF; CDR3nt: TGTGTCAGCAGCCGCTTAGGGGAACTAGCAGCTTTCTTT
d_gene: NA; j_gene: TRBJ2-1; v_gene: TRBV2; len: 14; abundance: many; CDR3aa: CATRGQTRTDEQFF; CDR3nt: TGTGCTACTCGGGGGCAAACCCGAACGGATGAGCAGTTCTTC
d_gene: NA; j_gene: TRBJ1-4; v_gene: TRBV7-6; len: 13; abundance: NA; CDR3aa: CASRGTRTEKLFF; CDR3nt: TGTGCCTCAAGGGGGACGAGGACGGAAAAACTGTTTTTT
d_gene: NA; j_gene: TRBJ2-3; v_gene: TRBV9; len: 14; abundance: once; CDR3aa: CASSASDRTDTQYF; CDR3nt: TGTGCCAGCAGCGCTAGCGATCGGACAGATACGCAGTATTTT
d_gene: NA; j_gene: TRBJ1-3; v_gene: TRBV5-1; len: 14; abundance: NA; CDR3aa: CASSLGQDGNTIYF; CDR3nt: TGCGCCAGCAGCTTGGGACAGGATGGAAACACCATATATTTT
d_gene: NA; j_gene: TRBJ2-5; v_gene: TRBV20-1; len: 16; abundance: few; CDR3aa: CSARDDGGDPFWTQYF; CDR3nt: TGCAGTGCTAGAGACGACGGCGGGGACCCTTTTTGGACCCAGTACTTC
d_gene: NA; j_gene: TRBJ2-3; v_gene: TRBV3-1; len: 16; abundance: NA; CDR3aa: CASSQALSSSTDTQYF; CDR3nt: TGTGCCAGCAGCCAAGCCCTCTCTTCTAGCACAGATACGCAGTATTTT
d_gene: TRBD1; j_gene: TRBJ1-2; v_gene: TRBV2; len: 14; abundance: many; CDR3aa: CASSDEDRGRGYTF; CDR3nt: TGTGCCAGCAGTGATGAGGACAGGGGAAGAGGCTACACCTTC
d_gene: TRBD2; j_gene: TRBJ2-3; v_gene: TRBV24-1; len: 15; abundance: few; CDR3aa: CATSASGSSTDTQYF; CDR3nt: TGTGCCACCAGTGCCAGCGGGAGTTCAACAGATACGCAGTATTTT
d_gene: TRBD1; j_gene: TRBJ2-7; v_gene: TRBV11-3; len: 19; abundance: NA; CDR3aa: CASSLVTPTGRSISYEQHF; CDR3nt: TGTGCCAGCAGCTTAGTGACCCCGACAGGGCGCTCCATCTCCTACGAGCAACACTTC
d_gene: TRBD1; j_gene: TRBJ2-5; v_gene: TRBV5-1; len: 15; abundance: few; CDR3aa: CASSGTGAAQETQYF; CDR3nt: TGCGCCAGCAGCGGAACAGGGGCAGCCCAAGAGACCCAGTACTTC
d_gene: NA; j_gene: TRBJ2-2; v_gene: TRBV7-9; len: 15; abundance: few; CDR3aa: CASSSRGADTGELFF; CDR3nt: TGTGCCAGCAGCTCGCGCGGAGCGGACACCGGGGAGCTGTTTTTT
d_gene: NA; j_gene: TRBJ1-6; v_gene: TRBV6-1; len: 13; abundance: NA; CDR3aa: CASRPDADSPLHF; CDR3nt: TGTGCCAGCAGGCCTGATGCAGATTCACCCCTCCACTTT
d_gene: NA; j_gene: TRBJ2-5; v_gene: TRBV7-9; len: 14; abundance: NA; CDR3aa: CASSPPGPLETQYF; CDR3nt: TGTGCCAGCAGCCCGCCAGGCCCCTTGGAGACCCAGTACTTC
d_gene: TRBD1; j_gene: TRBJ1-1; v_gene: TRBV11-3; len: 14; abundance: NA; CDR3aa: CASSSQGGYTEAFF; CDR3nt: TGTGCCAGCAGCAGCCAGGGGGGGTACACTGAAGCTTTCTTT
d_gene: NA; j_gene: TRBJ2-1; v_gene: TRBV29-1; len: 15; abundance: NA; CDR3aa: CSVEEGAAGYNEQFF; CDR3nt: TGCAGCGTTGAAGAAGGTGCTGCAGGTTACAATGAGCAGTTCTTC
d_gene: TRBD2; j_gene: TRBJ2-5; v_gene: TRBV5-1; len: 15; abundance: few; CDR3aa: CASSRGGRDQETQYF; CDR3nt: TGCGCCAGCAGCCGCGGCGGGAGGGATCAAGAGACCCAGTACTTC
d_gene: TRBD2; j_gene: TRBJ2-4; v_gene: TRBV18; len: 15; abundance: NA; CDR3aa: CASSPASGRSNIQYF; CDR3nt: TGTGCCAGCTCACCAGCTAGCGGGAGATCTAACATTCAGTACTTC
d_gene: NA; j_gene: TRBJ2-7; v_gene: TRBV28; len: 12; abundance: NA; CDR3aa: CASSYGTYEQYF; CDR3nt: TGTGCCAGCAGTTATGGAACCTACGAGCAGTACTTC
d_gene: NA; j_gene: TRBJ1-2; v_gene: TRBV9; len: 13; abundance: once; CDR3aa: CASSVQTGYGYTF; CDR3nt: TGTGCCAGCAGCGTTCAGACAGGCTATGGCTACACCTTC
d_gene: NA; j_gene: TRBJ1-5; v_gene: TRBV2; len: 13; abundance: few; CDR3aa: CASRGDINQPQHF; CDR3nt: TGTGCCAGCAGGGGTGACATCAATCAGCCCCAGCATTTT
d_gene: NA; j_gene: TRBJ2-3; v_gene: TRBV7-3; len: 16; abundance: NA; CDR3aa: CASSPIGGPSTDTQYF; CDR3nt: TGTGCCAGCAGCCCCATCGGGGGGCCAAGCACAGATACGCAGTATTTT
d_gene: NA; j_gene: TRBJ2-3; v_gene: TRBV9; len: 12; abundance: NA; CDR3aa: CASSVSADTQYF; CDR3nt: TGTGCCAGCAGCGTAAGTGCAGATACGCAGTATTTT
d_gene: NA; j_gene: TRBJ2-7; v_gene: TRBV3-1; len: 13; abundance: NA; CDR3aa: CASSNWDSYEQYF; CDR3nt: TGTGCCAGCAGCAACTGGGACTCCTACGAGCAGTACTTC
d_gene: TRBD1; j_gene: TRBJ1-1; v_gene: TRBV20-1; len: 14; abundance: few; CDR3aa: CSAKGATGPTEAFF; CDR3nt: TGCAGTGCTAAGGGGGCTACAGGGCCCACTGAAGCTTTCTTT
d_gene: NA; j_gene: TRBJ2-1; v_gene: TRBV29-1; len: 14; abundance: few; CDR3aa: CSGALAERGNEQFF; CDR3nt: TGCAGCGGTGCTCTCGCGGAGAGGGGCAATGAGCAGTTCTTC
d_gene: NA; j_gene: TRBJ2-3; v_gene: TRBV30; len: 12; abundance: once; CDR3aa: CARSATADTQYF; CDR3nt: TGTGCCCGGAGTGCGACAGCAGATACGCAGTATTTT
d_gene: TRBD2; j_gene: TRBJ2-5; v_gene: TRBV30; len: 14; abundance: NA; CDR3aa: CAWSAGTSRKTQYF; CDR3nt: TGTGCCTGGAGTGCCGGGACTAGCCGGAAGACCCAGTACTTC
d_gene: TRBD1; j_gene: TRBJ1-1; v_gene: TRBV6-1; len: 14; abundance: NA; CDR3aa: CASSQQGADTEAFF; CDR3nt: TGTGCCAGCAGCCAACAGGGGGCGGACACTGAAGCTTTCTTT